A single sample gave rise to the 2 T cell receptor beta chains below, sequenced in a study of cytomegalovirus exposure and HLA in healthy donors. Vbeta (60) and Jbeta (13) primers were used in the PCR. Assay used: immunoSEQ multiplex PCR; TCRdb lists only in-frame clones, some missing. Its listing shows some 120,000 clones. The source material was PBMCs. All receptors come from a man aged 25-45 years in good health and CMV-seronegative.

J is TRBJ2-7 and V is TRBV4-1; possibly TRBD2 for D (6 bases). Germline V CDR1 and CDR2: MGHRA, YSYEKL. V lost 5 bases and J lost 7, with 12 bases in between. This CDR3 has 12 amino acids. In nucleotides, the CDR3 is TGCGCCAGCAGCAGCCGGGGGTTGGAGCAGTACTTC. Translation gives CASSSRGLEQYF.

This chain joins TRBV28 and TRBJ2-3; TRBD2 aligns across 9 bases. Per germline, CDR1 MDHEN and CDR2 SYDVKM. This CDR3 contains 16 residues. V lost 2 bases to trimming and J lost 3 bases; unmatched junction nucleotides: 6. The CDR3 coding sequence is TGTGCCAGCAGTTTACGCAGCGGGGGGCCAACAGATACGCAGTATTTT. It yields the protein CASSLRSGGPTDTQYF.